The clone carrying this T cell receptor (beta chain) came up many times. J was trimmed by 7 bases and V by 7 bases; bases with no gene match: 8. CDR3 length: 12 residues. CDR1 and CDR2 (germline): SQVTM, ANQGSEA. This entry belongs to a study of tumor-infiltrating lymphocytes in primary liver carcinoma. Total RNA amounting to 450 to 550 ng was the source from which TCR beta cDNA was made with a constant-region primer. Slightly modified ARM-PCR with three nested multiplex PCR rounds yielded TCR beta libraries. PCR rounds one and two used TRBV1-TRBV30 forward primers with a C-beta reverse primer for 10 cycles each. Via MiXCR, TCRdb re-called the multiplex PCR reads, giving one row per CDR3 protein. The sample includes 60,000 or so distinct CDR3 sequences, 65% to 80% of them seen just once. The 20-30 mg bulk tissue piece was not sorted before simultaneous RNA and DNA extraction.

The clonotype was recovered from a man aged 40-49 years with primary liver carcinoma and hepatitis B virus infection. The V and J genes are TRBV29-1 and TRBJ2-7, with 9 bases that match TRBD1. Sequencing was performed on liver tumor tissue from sampling region 2. The subset is: tumor region T2, inferior pole. The CDR3 loop is CSGGQGVGEQYF. DNA of the CDR3: TGCAGCGGGGGACAGGGAGTAGGGGAGCAGTACTTC.